This TCR beta chain came from a study of T-cell memory formation after mild COVID-19. Points from the study as a whole: Later expanders leaned toward CD4+, whereas clones contracting from day 15 to 85 were balanced CD4/CD8.

Each CDR3 protein is one row after TCRdb ran MiXCR on the 5' RACE reads. Counted here are approximately 560,000 distinct CDR3 sequences, 17% occurring once; the ten biggest clones make up 8.1%. This clonotype has more than one count but fewer than ten. Its specificity is not known. There are 16 residues in the CDR3. The germline V gene encodes CDR1 SGHVS and CDR2 FQNEAQ. V lost 1 base to trimming and J lost 3 bases, with 16 bases between them. This receptor was identified in an adult woman who had mild COVID-19 (a few samples of this study predate the infection). Cell type and time point are not known. The sequencing input was PBMCs or a T cell subset sorted from them (not recorded which). The chain employs TRBV7-8 and TRBJ2-7, with D unclear. CDR3 coding DNA: TGTGCCAGCAGCTTAGGTCTGGCAATCCTGAACTACGAGCAGTACTTC. Its protein is CASSLGLAILNYEQYF.